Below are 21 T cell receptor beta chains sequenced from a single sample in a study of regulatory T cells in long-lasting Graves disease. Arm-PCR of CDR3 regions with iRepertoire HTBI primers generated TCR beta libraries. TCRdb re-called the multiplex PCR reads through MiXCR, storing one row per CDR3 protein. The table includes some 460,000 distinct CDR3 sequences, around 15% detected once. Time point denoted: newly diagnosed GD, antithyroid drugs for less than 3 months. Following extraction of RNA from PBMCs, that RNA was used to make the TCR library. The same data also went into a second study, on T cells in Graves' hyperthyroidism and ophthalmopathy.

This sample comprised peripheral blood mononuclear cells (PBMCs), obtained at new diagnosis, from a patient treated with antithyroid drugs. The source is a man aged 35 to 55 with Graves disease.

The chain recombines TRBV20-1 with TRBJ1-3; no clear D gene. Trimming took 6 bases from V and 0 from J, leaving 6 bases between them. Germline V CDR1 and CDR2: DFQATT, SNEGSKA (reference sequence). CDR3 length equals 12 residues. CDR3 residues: CSAASSGNTIYF. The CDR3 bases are TGCAGTGCAGCCAGCTCTGGAAACACCATATATTTT.

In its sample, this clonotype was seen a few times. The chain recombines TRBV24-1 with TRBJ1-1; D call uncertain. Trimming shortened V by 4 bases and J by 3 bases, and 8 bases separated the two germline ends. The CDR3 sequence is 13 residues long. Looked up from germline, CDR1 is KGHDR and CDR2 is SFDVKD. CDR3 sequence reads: CATSDPGYTEAFF. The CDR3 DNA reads TGTGCCACCAGTGACCCGGGGTACACTGAAGCTTTCTTT.

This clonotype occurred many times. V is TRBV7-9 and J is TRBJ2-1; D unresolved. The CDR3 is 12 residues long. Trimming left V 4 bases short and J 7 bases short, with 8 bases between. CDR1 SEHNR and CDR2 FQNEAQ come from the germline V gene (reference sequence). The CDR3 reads CASSSSMNEQFF. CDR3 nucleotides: TGTGCCAGCAGCTCAAGCATGAATGAGCAGTTCTTC.

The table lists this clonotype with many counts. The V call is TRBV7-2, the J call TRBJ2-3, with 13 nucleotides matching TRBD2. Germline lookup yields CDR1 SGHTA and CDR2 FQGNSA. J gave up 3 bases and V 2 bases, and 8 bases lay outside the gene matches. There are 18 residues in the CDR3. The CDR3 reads CASSLPTSGRKRTDTQYF. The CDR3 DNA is TGTGCCAGCAGCTTACCGACTAGCGGGAGGAAGAGGACAGATACGCAGTATTTT.

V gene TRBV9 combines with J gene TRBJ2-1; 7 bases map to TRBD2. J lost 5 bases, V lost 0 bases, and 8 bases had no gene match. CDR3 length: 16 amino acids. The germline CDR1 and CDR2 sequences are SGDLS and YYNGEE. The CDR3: CASSVALAGNHNEQFF. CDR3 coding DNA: TGTGCCAGCAGCGTAGCCTTAGCGGGTAACCACAATGAGCAGTTCTTC. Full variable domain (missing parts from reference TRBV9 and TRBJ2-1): DSGVTQTPKHLITATGQRVTLRCSPRSGDLSVYWYQQSLDQGLQFLIQYYNGEERAKGNILERFSAQQFPDLHSELNLSSLELGDSALYFCASSVALAGNHNEQFFGPGTRLTVL.

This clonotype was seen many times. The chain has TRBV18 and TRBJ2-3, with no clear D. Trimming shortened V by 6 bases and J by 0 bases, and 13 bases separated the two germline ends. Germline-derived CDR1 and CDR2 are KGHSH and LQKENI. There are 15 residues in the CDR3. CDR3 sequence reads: CASSPATSSTDTQYF. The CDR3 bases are TGTGCCAGCTCCCCGGCCACTTCTAGCACAGATACGCAGTATTTT.

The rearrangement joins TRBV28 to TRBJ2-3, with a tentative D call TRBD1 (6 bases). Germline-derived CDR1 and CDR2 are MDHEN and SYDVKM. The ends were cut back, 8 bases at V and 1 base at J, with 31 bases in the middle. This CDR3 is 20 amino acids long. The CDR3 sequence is CASGYTGTAVVQSGTDTQYF. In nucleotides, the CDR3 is TGTGCCAGCGGGTATACAGGGACGGCGGTAGTCCAATCGGGCACAGATACGCAGTATTTT.

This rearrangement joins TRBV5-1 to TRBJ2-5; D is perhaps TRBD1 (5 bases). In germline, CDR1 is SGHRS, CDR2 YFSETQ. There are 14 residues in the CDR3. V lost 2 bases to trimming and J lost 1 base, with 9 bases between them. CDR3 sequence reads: CASSFGDSQETQYF. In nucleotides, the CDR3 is TGCGCCAGCAGCTTCGGCGACAGCCAAGAGACCCAGTACTTC.

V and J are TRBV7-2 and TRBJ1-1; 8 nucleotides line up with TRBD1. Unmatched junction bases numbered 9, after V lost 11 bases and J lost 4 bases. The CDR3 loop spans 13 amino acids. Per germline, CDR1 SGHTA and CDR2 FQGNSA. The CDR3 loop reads CAGIYTGGTEAFF. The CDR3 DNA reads TGTGCCGGTATATATACAGGGGGCACTGAAGCTTTCTTT.

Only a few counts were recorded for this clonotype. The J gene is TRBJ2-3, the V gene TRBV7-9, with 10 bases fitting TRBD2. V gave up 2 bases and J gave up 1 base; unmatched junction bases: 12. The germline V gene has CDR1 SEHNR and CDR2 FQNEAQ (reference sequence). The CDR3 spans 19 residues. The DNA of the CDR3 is TGTGCCAGCAGCTTACCTCTAGCGGGAGCCCCCGAGGGCACAGATACGCAGTATTTT. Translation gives CASSLPLAGAPEGTDTQYF.

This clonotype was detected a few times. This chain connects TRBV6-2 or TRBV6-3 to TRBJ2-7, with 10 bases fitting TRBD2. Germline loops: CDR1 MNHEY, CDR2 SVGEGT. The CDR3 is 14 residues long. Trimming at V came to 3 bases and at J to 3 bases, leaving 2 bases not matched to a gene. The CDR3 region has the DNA TGTGCCAGCAGTTATCGACTAGCGGGCTACGAGCAGTACTTC. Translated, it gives CASSYRLAGYEQYF.

The CDR3 DNA reads as TGTGCCACCCTTAGGGCCGCACGTCGGGCCAACGTCCTGACTTTC. Its translation is CATLRAARRANVLTF. V and J are TRBV24-1 and TRBJ2-6; D not certain. V was shortened by 9 bases and J by 5 bases, with 16 bases between the two germline ends. This CDR3 region has 15 residues. CDR1 KGHDR and CDR2 SFDVKD come from the germline V gene.

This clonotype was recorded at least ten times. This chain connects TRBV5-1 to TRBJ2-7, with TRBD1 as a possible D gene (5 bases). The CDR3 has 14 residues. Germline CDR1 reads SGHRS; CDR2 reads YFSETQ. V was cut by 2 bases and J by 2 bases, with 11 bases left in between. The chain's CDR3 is CASSFRDSAYEQYF. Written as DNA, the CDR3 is TGCGCCAGCAGCTTCCGAGACAGTGCCTACGAGCAGTACTTC.

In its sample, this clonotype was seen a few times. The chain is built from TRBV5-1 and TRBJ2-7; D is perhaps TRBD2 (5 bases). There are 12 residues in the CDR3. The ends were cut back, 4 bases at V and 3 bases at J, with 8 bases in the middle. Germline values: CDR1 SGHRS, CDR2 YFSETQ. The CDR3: CASSDRDYEQYF. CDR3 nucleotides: TGCGCCAGCAGCGACCGGGACTACGAGCAGTACTTC.

The chain's CDR3 is CATAGTGSTDTQYF. Written as DNA, the CDR3 is TGTGCCACCGCCGGGACAGGGTCCACAGATACGCAGTATTTT. This rearrangement joins TRBV24-1 to TRBJ2-3, with 9 positions matching TRBD1. CDR1 and CDR2 (germline): KGHDR, SFDVKD. Losses at the gene ends were 9 bases for V and 2 bases for J; bases not matched to a gene: 5. The CDR3 runs 14 residues.

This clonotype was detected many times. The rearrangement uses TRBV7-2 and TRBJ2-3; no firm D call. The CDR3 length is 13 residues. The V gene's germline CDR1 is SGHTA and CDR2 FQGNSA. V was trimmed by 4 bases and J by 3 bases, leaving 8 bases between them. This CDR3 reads CASSSSATDTQYF. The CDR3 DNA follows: TGTGCCAGCAGCTCCTCTGCGACAGATACGCAGTATTTT.

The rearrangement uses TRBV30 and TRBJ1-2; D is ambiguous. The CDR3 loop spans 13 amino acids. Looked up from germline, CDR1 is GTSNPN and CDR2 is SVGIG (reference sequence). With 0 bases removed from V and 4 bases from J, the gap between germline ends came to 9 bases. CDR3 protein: CAWSVANPYGYTF. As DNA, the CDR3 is TGTGCCTGGAGTGTTGCGAACCCCTATGGCTACACCTTC.

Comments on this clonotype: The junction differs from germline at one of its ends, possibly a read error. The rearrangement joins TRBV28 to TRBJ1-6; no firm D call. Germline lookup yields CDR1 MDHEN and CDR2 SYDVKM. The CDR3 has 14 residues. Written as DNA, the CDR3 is TGTGCCAGCACCCTCATCTCCTATAATTTACCCCTCCACTTT. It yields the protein CASTLISYNLPLHF. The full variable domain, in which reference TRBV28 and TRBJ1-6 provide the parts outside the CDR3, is DVKVTQSSRYLVKRTGEKVFLECVQDMDHENMFWYRQDPGLGLRLIYFSYDVKMKEKGDIPEGYSVSREKKERFSLILESASTNQTSMYLCASTLISYNLPLHFGNGTRLTVT.

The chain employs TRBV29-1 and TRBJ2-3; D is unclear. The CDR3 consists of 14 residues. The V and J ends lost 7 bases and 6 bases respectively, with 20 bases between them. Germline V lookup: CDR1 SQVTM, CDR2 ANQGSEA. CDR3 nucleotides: TGCAGCGCCCGACCGACTCCGCACACGGATACGCAGTATTTT. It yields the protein CSARPTPHTDTQYF.

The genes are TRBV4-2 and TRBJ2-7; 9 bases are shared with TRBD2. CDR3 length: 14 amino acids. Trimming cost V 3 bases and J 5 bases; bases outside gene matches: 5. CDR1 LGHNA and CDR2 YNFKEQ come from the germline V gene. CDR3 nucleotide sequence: TGTGCCAGCAGCCACGGCGGGAGGGAACACGAGCAGTACTTC. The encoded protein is CASSHGGREHEQYF.

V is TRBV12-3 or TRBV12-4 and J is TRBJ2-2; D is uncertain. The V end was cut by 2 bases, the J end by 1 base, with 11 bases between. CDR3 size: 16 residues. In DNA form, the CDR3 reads TGTGCCAGCAGTTTAATAAAGATAAAGAACACCGGGGAGCTGTTTTTT. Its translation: CASSLIKIKNTGELFF.